This T cell receptor beta chain was recovered during a study of T cell clones after liver transplantation. Study summary: Apart from a few HCV-positive recipients, transplants were for non-autoimmune, non-viral reasons. At least one year of complete immunosuppression withdrawal without enzymes over twice normal defined tolerance.

Clones were sequenced by immunoSEQ multiplex PCR, and TCRdb holds only the in-frame ones, with some missing. Of approximately 72,000 clones listed, more than 75% are singletons. Whole-study findings and limits: Graft donor-reactive T cells possibly entered the graft instead of undergoing deletion.

V lost 5 bases, J lost 3 bases, and 7 bases stayed unmatched. The germline gives CDR1 SGHTA, CDR2 FQGTGA. The CDR3 spans 16 residues. Remarks on this clone: Its matching antigen is unknown.

V gene TRBV7-3 combines with J gene TRBJ2-3, with 11 positions matching TRBD1. This clonotype was sampled from a human donor who received a liver transplant. Sequencing used CD4+ T cells from blood, obtained before liver transplant. The CDR3 loop reads CASSRTGGSGTDTQYF. CDR3 DNA sequence: TGTGCCAGCAGCAGGACAGGGGGCTCGGGGACAGATACGCAGTATTTT.